This T cell receptor beta chain originates from a study of long-term antiretroviral therapy in people with HIV. General study points: The study collected no data on ART adherence, viral resistance or therapy changes.

The libraries were made with immunoSEQ v3.0 at survey level. Some clones are missing from TCRdb's copy, which holds only in-frame ones; the method was immunoSEQ multiplex PCR. The sample has over 40,000 clones, 90% to 95% seen once. The CDR3 sequence is 14 residues long. Trimming pared 3 bases from V and 2 bases from J, leaving 10 bases between. CDR1 and CDR2 (germline): SNHLY, FYNNEI. Notes on this clone: Its antigen is undetermined.

The specimen comprised unsorted PBMCs, sampled 3.7 years after starting antiretroviral therapy. The source is a woman between 45 and 65 years old with HIV. This rearrangement joins TRBV2 to TRBJ1-1; D is uncertain. DNA of the CDR3: TGTGCCAGCAGTGACGGACGGGTAAACACTGAAGCTTTCTTT. Translation gives CASSDGRVNTEAFF.